This T cell receptor (beta chain) stems from a study of blood T cells in healthy people across ages. With respect to this clonotype: A much larger clone sits a single nucleotide away, making a read error possible.

The authors ran a second PCR of about 6 to 11 cycles using a sample-barcoded 5' primer and a J-beta primer mix. One entry per CDR3 protein, called by TCRdb with MiXCR from the 5' RACE reads. The sample has about 400,000 distinct CDR3 sequences; roughly half are singletons. This clonotype was sampled from a man in his 60s in good health. The sequenced sample was blood.

The CDR3 bases are TGTGCCAGCAGCCAAACGGGGGAGCAGTACTTC. It yields the protein CASSQTGEQYF. The V call is TRBV3-1, the J call TRBJ2-1; a weak D match, TRBD2 (5 bases). The J call may not be correct, given that the DNA end is closer to TRBJ2-7. Per the germline V gene, CDR1 is LGHDT and CDR2 is YNNKEL (reference sequence). There are 11 residues in the CDR3.